Listed below are T cell receptor beta chains from one sample, sequenced in a study of human thymus T cells. Sequenced by immunoSEQ multiplex PCR; TCRdb stores in-frame clones only, minus some. The sample yields some 78,000 clones, about 96% seen once. Specimen: thymus tissue. The receptor source for this set is a boy under two years old with a congenital heart defect but otherwise immunologically healthy. Both conserved end residues are part of each CDR3. The order of the fields is V gene, clone size, D gene, J gene, CDR3 DNA, CDR3 protein. The D gene is left open where the match is weak. For some rows the clone size is stated as once, few or many, or as a class when expanded; others skip it.

V gene: TRBV6-1; clone size: .; D gene: .; J gene: TRBJ2-3; CDR3 DNA: TGTGCCAGCAGTGTTATTTTCACAGATACGCAGTATTTT; CDR3 protein: CASSVIFTDTQYF
V gene: TRBV9; clone size: .; D gene: TRBD1; J gene: TRBJ2-1; CDR3 DNA: TGTGCCAGCAGCGCTCTCCCCCGGGACAGGGGCCTTGAGCAGTTCTTC; CDR3 protein: CASSALPRDRGLEQFF
V gene: TRBV9; clone size: once; D gene: .; J gene: TRBJ2-7; CDR3 DNA: TGTGCCAGCAGCGTAGGGAAATCCGAGCAGTACTTC; CDR3 protein: CASSVGKSEQYF
V gene: TRBV4-2; clone size: .; D gene: TRBD2; J gene: TRBJ2-1; CDR3 DNA: TGTGCCAGCAGCCAAGCCCCTAGCGGGAGGGATCGTGAGCAGTTCTTC; CDR3 protein: CASSQAPSGRDREQFF
V gene: TRBV28; clone size: .; D gene: .; J gene: TRBJ1-3; CDR3 DNA: TGTGCCAGCAGTTTACTCCGAACAGCTGGAAACACCATATATTTT; CDR3 protein: CASSLLRTAGNTIYF
V gene: TRBV7-9; clone size: once; D gene: .; J gene: TRBJ1-2; CDR3 DNA: TGTGCCACCACCCTTGATGGCAGGGAAAGGTATGGCTACACCTTC; CDR3 protein: CATTLDGRERYGYTF
V gene: TRBV28; clone size: .; D gene: TRBD1; J gene: TRBJ1-5; CDR3 DNA: TGTGCCAGCAGTTGCGACAGGGCGGGCCATCAGCCCCAGCATTTT; CDR3 protein: CASSCDRAGHQPQHF
V gene: TRBV5-1; clone size: .; D gene: .; J gene: TRBJ1-2; CDR3 DNA: TGCGCCAGCAGCAGGGGGACCGACAACTATGGCTACACCTTC; CDR3 protein: CASSRGTDNYGYTF
V gene: TRBV6-1; clone size: .; D gene: TRBD2; J gene: TRBJ2-1; CDR3 DNA: TGTGCCAGCAGTGAAGAAACTAGCGGGGGGACCTACAATGAGCAGTTCTTC; CDR3 protein: CASSEETSGGTYNEQFF
V gene: TRBV5-8; clone size: .; D gene: TRBD1; J gene: TRBJ2-7; CDR3 DNA: TGTGCCAGCGTGACAGGGGATCCCCAGCAGTACTTC; CDR3 protein: CASVTGDPQQYF
V gene: TRBV6-1; clone size: .; D gene: .; J gene: TRBJ2-5; CDR3 DNA: TGTGCCAGCAGTCCGGACCAAGAGACCCAGTACTTC; CDR3 protein: CASSPDQETQYF
V gene: TRBV27; clone size: .; D gene: .; J gene: TRBJ2-7; CDR3 DNA: TGTGCCAGCAGTTTATTGAGGACCACTGGCTCCTACGAGCAGTACTTC; CDR3 protein: CASSLLRTTGSYEQYF
V gene: TRBV1; clone size: .; D gene: .; J gene: TRBJ2-1; CDR3 DNA: TGCACCAGCAGCCAAACGCGCCGGCACAGCGATGAGCAGTTCTTC; CDR3 protein: CTSSQTRRHSDEQFF
V gene: TRBV5-6; clone size: .; D gene: .; J gene: TRBJ1-2; CDR3 DNA: TGTGCCAGCAGCCCCGTTTACCCCGGGGGCTACACCTTC; CDR3 protein: CASSPVYPGGYTF
V gene: TRBV18; clone size: .; D gene: .; J gene: TRBJ2-5; CDR3 DNA: TGTGCCAGCTCACTTTACCAGGGAATAGGACAAGAGACCCAGTACTTC; CDR3 protein: CASSLYQGIGQETQYF
V gene: TRBV4-1; clone size: .; D gene: TRBD2; J gene: TRBJ2-1; CDR3 DNA: TGCGCCAGCAGTTGGGGACTAGCGGGGGGCCCCTCCTCCTACAATGAGCAGTTCTTC; CDR3 protein: CASSWGLAGGPSSYNEQFF
V gene: TRBV5-8; clone size: .; D gene: .; J gene: TRBJ1-5; CDR3 DNA: TGTGCCAGCAGCTCCGGGTCAGATAGCAATCAGCCCCAGCATTTT; CDR3 protein: CASSSGSDSNQPQHF
V gene: TRBV28; clone size: .; D gene: TRBD1; J gene: TRBJ2-7; CDR3 DNA: TGTGCCAGCAGTTCCCCGACAGGGGGCGGCGAGCAGTACTTC; CDR3 protein: CASSSPTGGGEQYF
V gene: TRBV6-1; clone size: .; D gene: .; J gene: TRBJ1-5; CDR3 DNA: TGTGCCAGCAGGCTGGTCGGGTGGGACAATCAGCCCCAGCATTTT; CDR3 protein: CASRLVGWDNQPQHF
V gene: TRBV4-3; clone size: .; D gene: TRBD1; J gene: TRBJ1-2; CDR3 DNA: TGCGCCAGCAGCCATCCCGGGGGGACAGGGGGCAACTATGGCTACACCTTC; CDR3 protein: CASSHPGGTGGNYGYTF
V gene: TRBV19; clone size: .; D gene: .; J gene: TRBJ1-6; CDR3 DNA: TGTGCCACCGTTAATGCGGAAAATTCACCCCTCCACTTT; CDR3 protein: CATVNAENSPLHF
V gene: TRBV20-1; clone size: .; D gene: .; J gene: TRBJ2-7; CDR3 DNA: TGCAGTGCTACCGTTCCCTACGAGCAGTACTTC; CDR3 protein: CSATVPYEQYF
V gene: TRBV4-1; clone size: .; D gene: TRBD2; J gene: TRBJ2-3; CDR3 DNA: TGCGCCAGCAGCCAAGACCCTAGCGGGAGACCAATGGATACGCAGTATTTT; CDR3 protein: CASSQDPSGRPMDTQYF
V gene: TRBV28; clone size: .; D gene: TRBD1; J gene: TRBJ2-1; CDR3 DNA: TGTGCCAGCAGCCACTCCGCCCAGGGGGATGAGCAGTTCTTC; CDR3 protein: CASSHSAQGDEQFF
V gene: TRBV11-2; clone size: .; D gene: TRBD2; J gene: TRBJ2-1; CDR3 DNA: TGTGCCAGCAGTTTAGCGGGACTCTCCTACAATGAGCAGTTCTTC; CDR3 protein: CASSLAGLSYNEQFF
V gene: TRBV7-9; clone size: .; D gene: .; J gene: TRBJ1-3; CDR3 DNA: TGTGCCAGCAGCCGTTCCCCAGGACTTATCTCTGGAAACACCATATATTTT; CDR3 protein: CASSRSPGLISGNTIYF
V gene: TRBV6-1; clone size: .; D gene: TRBD2; J gene: TRBJ2-5; CDR3 DNA: TGTGCCAGCAGTGAAAGGGGCCCCTGGAGCGGGATTATCGTTTATCGAGAGACCCAGTACTTC; CDR3 protein: CASSERGPWSGIIVYRETQYF
V gene: TRBV15; clone size: .; D gene: .; J gene: TRBJ2-3; CDR3 DNA: TGTGCCACCAGCAGAGGGCCTCGGAGCGGCGCAGATACGCAGTATTTT; CDR3 protein: CATSRGPRSGADTQYF
V gene: TRBV5-1; clone size: .; D gene: .; J gene: TRBJ1-1; CDR3 DNA: TGCGCCAGCAGGGGCGAGGGTGAAGCTTTCTTT; CDR3 protein: CASRGEGEAFF
V gene: TRBV14; clone size: .; D gene: TRBD2; J gene: TRBJ2-5; CDR3 DNA: TGTGCCAGCAGCCAGAGACGGCGGGAGGGCGGAGAGACCCAGTACTTC; CDR3 protein: CASSQRRREGGETQYF
V gene: TRBV4-3; clone size: .; D gene: TRBD1; J gene: TRBJ2-7; CDR3 DNA: TGCGCCAGCAGCCTACACTGGACAGGCTCCTACGAGCAGTACTTC; CDR3 protein: CASSLHWTGSYEQYF
V gene: TRBV5-8; clone size: .; D gene: .; J gene: TRBJ2-5; CDR3 DNA: TGTGCCAGCAGCTTGCCCGAGGGGCGTGGCGAAGAGACCCAGTACTTC; CDR3 protein: CASSLPEGRGEETQYF
V gene: TRBV5-8; clone size: .; D gene: .; J gene: TRBJ2-7; CDR3 DNA: TGTGCCAGCAGCTCGCCTGGGGGGGGGCCCTCCTACGAGCAGTACTTC; CDR3 protein: CASSSPGGGPSYEQYF
V gene: TRBV29-1; clone size: .; D gene: TRBD1; J gene: TRBJ2-1; CDR3 DNA: TGCAGCGTTCGGCTAGGGGACAGCAAAGACAATGAGCAGTTCTTC; CDR3 protein: CSVRLGDSKDNEQFF
V gene: TRBV28; clone size: .; D gene: TRBD2; J gene: TRBJ2-7; CDR3 DNA: TGTGCCAGCAGCCAGAGAGAAGCGGGAGGCCTCTACGAGCAGTACTTC; CDR3 protein: CASSQREAGGLYEQYF
V gene: TRBV15; clone size: .; D gene: TRBD1; J gene: TRBJ2-2; CDR3 DNA: TGTGCCACCAGCAGTCGGACAACCGGGACAGGTGATACCGGGGAGCTGTTTTTT; CDR3 protein: CATSSRTTGTGDTGELFF
V gene: TRBV11-2; clone size: .; D gene: .; J gene: TRBJ2-7; CDR3 DNA: TGTGCCAGCAGCTCCTATACCGTGGCACTCGTCTCCTACGAGCAGTACTTC; CDR3 protein: CASSSYTVALVSYEQYF
V gene: TRBV18; clone size: .; D gene: TRBD1; J gene: TRBJ2-2; CDR3 DNA: TGTGCCAGCTCACCACCCTACAGGGGAAGGACCGGGGAGCTGTTTTTT; CDR3 protein: CASSPPYRGRTGELFF
V gene: TRBV7-9; clone size: .; D gene: .; J gene: TRBJ1-2; CDR3 DNA: TGTGCCAGCAGCCCCTACGGACCGGGACGGAGGGACTATGGCTACACCTTC; CDR3 protein: CASSPYGPGRRDYGYTF
V gene: TRBV11-1; clone size: .; D gene: .; J gene: TRBJ2-6; CDR3 DNA: TGTGCCAGCAGCTATACAGGGAGAGTCTCTGGGGCCAACGTCCTGACTTTC; CDR3 protein: CASSYTGRVSGANVLTF